This T cell receptor (beta chain) was sequenced during a study of blood T cell repertoires in COVID-19. In the study overall: In each case, the material was cDNA or gDNA derived from T cells, B-cell-depleted T cells, or PBMCs.

V was shortened by 8 bases and J by 4 bases, with 8 bases between the two germline ends. The CDR3 contains 11 residues. In germline, CDR1 is SNHLY, CDR2 FYNNEI. Libraries were prepared by immunoSEQ multiplex PCR; TCRdb keeps only in-frame clonotypes and omits some of them. This sample yields around 130,000 clones, of which 75% to 85% are seen a single time; roughly 20% belongs to the top ten. The chain carries TRBV2 and TRBJ1-2, with D possibly matching TRBD1 (5 bases). Sequenced input: peripheral blood. The source of this sequence is a man of 80 years or more with acute or convalescent COVID-19. The CDR3: CASWGGYGYTF. In DNA form, the CDR3 reads TGTGCCAGCTGGGGGGGCTATGGCTACACCTTC.